This TCR beta chain is from a study of T-cell memory formation after mild COVID-19. Germline loops: CDR1 LGHNA, CDR2 YSLEER. Losses at the gene ends were 0 bases for V and 1 base for J; bases not matched to a gene: 8. This CDR3 is built from 18 residues. TCRdb used MiXCR to reprocess the 5' RACE reads, holding one entry per CDR3 protein. Counted here are 220,000 or so distinct CDR3 sequences, 9.5% to 10% occurring once; the ten biggest clones make up 3.5%. This clonotype appeared a few times. This clonotype originated in a man aged 18 to 35 who had mild COVID-19 (a few samples of this study predate the infection). Cell type and time point are not known. The chain employs TRBV4-3 and TRBJ2-3; 9 bases line up with TRBD2. The material sequenced was PBMCs or a T cell subset sorted from them (not recorded which). The CDR3: CASSQDWSRLAGTDTQYF. CDR3 nucleotides: TGCGCCAGCAGCCAAGATTGGAGTAGACTAGCGGGCACAGATACGCAGTATTTT.